Reported below is one T cell receptor beta chain. Its antigen is as yet unknown. V gave up 1 base and J gave up 4 bases, with 17 bases separating them. Germline V gives CDR1 SQVTM, CDR2 ANQGSEA. The CDR3 runs to 15 residues. Data came from immunoSEQ multiplex PCR; TCRdb stores just in-frame clones and leaves some out. The table lists 65,000 to 85,000 clones, around 93% of them singletons. The data originate from a study of brain T cells in children with intractable seizures. Study-wide points: Viral specificity was inferred only from CDR3 similarity; HCMV serostatus was unknown.

This TCR came from a boy less than two years old with tuberous sclerosis and intractable seizures. The sample in question was peripheral blood, obtained at surgery. The chain uses TRBV29-1 and TRBJ2-7; unclear D gene. The CDR3 bases are TGCAGCGTTGAAGTCACGGGCAGATTAGAGTACGAGCAGTACTTC. It encodes CSVEVTGRLEYEQYF.